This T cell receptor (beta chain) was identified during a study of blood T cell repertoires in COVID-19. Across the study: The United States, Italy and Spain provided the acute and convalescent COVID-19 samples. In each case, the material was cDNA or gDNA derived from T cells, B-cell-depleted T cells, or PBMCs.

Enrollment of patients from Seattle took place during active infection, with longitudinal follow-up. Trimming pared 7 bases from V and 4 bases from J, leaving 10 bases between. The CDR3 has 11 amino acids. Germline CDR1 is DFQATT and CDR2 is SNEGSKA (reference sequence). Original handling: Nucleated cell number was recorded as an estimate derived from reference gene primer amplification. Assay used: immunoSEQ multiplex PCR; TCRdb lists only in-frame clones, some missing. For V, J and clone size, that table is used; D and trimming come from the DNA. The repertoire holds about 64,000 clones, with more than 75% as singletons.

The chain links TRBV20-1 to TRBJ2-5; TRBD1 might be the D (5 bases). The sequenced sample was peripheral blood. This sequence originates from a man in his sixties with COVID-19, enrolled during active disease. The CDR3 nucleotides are TGCAGTGTCAGGGCTCGAGAGACCCAGTACTTC. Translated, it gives CSVRARETQYF.